A selection of T cell receptor beta chains follows, all from one sample in a study of blood T cell repertoires in COVID-19. Assay used: immunoSEQ multiplex PCR; TCRdb lists only in-frame clones, some missing. The sample lists some 140,000 clones, 84% occurring once. The sequencing sample was made of PBMCs or T cells enriched from blood (not recorded which). These TCRs come from a man in his forties or fifties with acute COVID-19. The CDR3 runs from the conserved cysteine through the conserved F or W. The D gene is left open where the match is weak. The size entry is marked missing in some rows and otherwise reads once, few, many or a size class.

clone size	D gene	V gene	J gene	CDR3 protein	CDR3 DNA
.	TRBD1	TRBV2	TRBJ2-1	CASRPAAQGDEQFF	TGTGCCAGCCGCCCTGCAGCTCAGGGGGATGAGCAGTTCTTC
.	.	TRBV7-8	TRBJ2-6	CASSPWGRAFSGANVLTF	TGTGCCAGCAGCCCCTGGGGGCGGGCCTTCTCTGGGGCCAACGTCCTGACTTTC
many	.	TRBV12-5	TRBJ2-5	CASTGLGETQYF	TGTGCTAGTACTGGACTCGGAGAGACCCAGTACTTC
.	TRBD2	TRBV7-9	TRBJ2-6	CASSWWEEREGIGANVLTF	TGTGCCAGCAGCTGGTGGGAGGAGCGGGAGGGTATTGGGGCCAACGTCCTGACTTTC
.	.	TRBV28	TRBJ1-1	CASLHRSEAFF	TGTGCCAGCCTCCACCGTAGTGAAGCTTTCTTT
.	TRBD1	TRBV6-5	TRBJ1-5	CASSYSGQVRWGPQHF	TGTGCCAGCAGTTACTCAGGACAGGTTAGATGGGGACCCCAGCATTTT
once	TRBD2	TRBV20-1	TRBJ2-7	CSASGRLAVPYEQYF	TGCAGTGCTAGTGGACGACTAGCGGTACCGTACGAGCAGTACTTC
.	.	TRBV11-3	TRBJ2-3	CASSFGRGPADTQYF	TGTGCCAGCAGCTTTGGGCGGGGGCCCGCAGATACGCAGTATTTT
.	.	TRBV10-1	TRBJ2-3	CASSESGQGDTQYF	TGCGCCAGCAGTGAGTCAGGCCAGGGAGATACGCAGTATTTT
.	TRBD1	TRBV6-2/TRBV6-3	TRBJ1-5	CASSAGTGAQPQHF	TGTGCCAGCAGTGCGGGGACAGGGGCTCAGCCCCAGCATTTT
.	.	TRBV7-9	TRBJ2-3	CASGGGARYF	TGTGCCAGCGGAGGAGGGGCGAGGTATTTT
.	.	TRBV2	TRBJ1-4	CASSFNRAQGTNEKLFF	TGTGCCAGCAGTTTCAATAGGGCACAGGGAACTAATGAAAAACTGTTTTTT
.	.	TRBV7-2	TRBJ2-7	CASSWGLGYEQYF	TGTGCCAGCAGCTGGGGACTTGGCTACGAGCAGTACTTC
few	.	TRBV7-9	TRBJ1-1	CASSLDPVFDFSEAFF	TGTGCCAGCAGCTTAGATCCGGTGTTCGACTTCTCTGAAGCTTTCTTT
few	.	TRBV29-1	TRBJ2-3	CSVVSGDTQYF	TGCAGCGTGGTCAGCGGAGATACGCAGTATTTT
few	.	TRBV4-3	TRBJ2-2	CASSLTSRNTGELFF	TGCGCCAGCAGCTTAACTAGCAGGAACACCGGGGAGCTGTTTTTT
.	TRBD1	TRBV6-5	TRBJ1-5	CASTGGAGNQPQHF	TGTGCCAGTACAGGGGGCGCGGGCAATCAGCCCCAGCATTTT
.	.	TRBV11-2	TRBJ2-1	CASSLGVRENEQFF	TGTGCCAGCAGCTTAGGGGTCAGGGAAAATGAGCAGTTCTTC
.	.	TRBV7-6	TRBJ2-7	CASSSLTGNEQYF	TGTGCCAGCAGCTCGCTCACAGGGAACGAGCAGTACTTC
.	.	TRBV30	TRBJ2-3	CAWSLTGSTDTQYF	TGTGCCTGGAGTCTGACTGGAAGCACAGATACGCAGTATTTT
.	TRBD1	TRBV19	TRBJ2-7	CASSLSGTVFYEQYF	TGTGCCAGTAGTCTCTCCGGGACAGTTTTCTACGAGCAGTACTTC
.	.	TRBV7-2	TRBJ1-2	CASSLGLGEESYGYTF	TGTGCCAGCAGCTTAGGCCTCGGGGAAGAGTCCTATGGCTACACCTTC
.	.	TRBV7-9	TRBJ1-6	CASSSGILSPLHF	TGTGCCAGCAGCTCGGGGATCCTTTCACCCCTCCACTTT
.	.	TRBV5-1	TRBJ2-1	CASSLVAGRNNEQFF	TGCGCCAGCAGCTTGGTGGCCGGCAGGAACAATGAGCAGTTCTTC
.	.	TRBV7-2	TRBJ2-2	CASSLVRVDTGELFF	TGTGCCAGCAGCTTAGTTCGGGTCGACACCGGGGAGCTGTTTTTT
.	TRBD2	TRBV24-1	TRBJ2-3	CATSGLAGGSSTDTQYF	TGTGCCACCAGTGGACTAGCGGGGGGTTCTAGCACAGATACGCAGTATTTT
.	.	TRBV3-1/TRBV3-2	TRBJ1-1	CASSQVVIGYTEAFF	TGTGCCAGCAGCCAAGTAGTTATCGGGTATACTGAAGCTTTCTTT
.	TRBD2	TRBV10-2	TRBJ2-3	CASSESTSGTDTQYF	TGCGCCAGCAGTGAGTCGACTAGCGGAACAGATACGCAGTATTTT
.	TRBD1	TRBV27	TRBJ1-4	CASSPSGQPNEKLFF	TGTGCCAGCAGTCCCTCGGGACAGCCTAATGAAAAACTGTTTTTT
.	.	TRBV27	TRBJ2-1	CASSPRTLNNEQFF	TGTGCCAGCAGTCCCCGGACACTGAACAATGAGCAGTTCTTC
few	.	TRBV5-6	TRBJ2-7	CASSLAMAGRMEQYF	TGTGCCAGCAGCTTGGCGATGGCAGGGAGGATGGAGCAGTACTTC
.	TRBD1	TRBV4-1	TRBJ1-4	CASSFDREGEKLFF	TGCGCCAGCAGCTTCGACAGGGAAGGGGAAAAACTGTTTTTT
.	TRBD2	TRBV3-1/TRBV3-2	TRBJ2-5	CASSQLAGGQETQYF	TGTGCCAGCAGCCAACTAGCGGGAGGGCAAGAGACCCAGTACTTC
.	.	TRBV7-9	TRBJ1-1	CASSGVRNTEAFF	TGTGCCAGTTCAGGGGTCAGGAACACTGAAGCTTTCTTT
many	.	TRBV11-2	TRBJ2-1	CASSLETKNEQFF	TGTGCCAGCAGCTTAGAGACTAAGAATGAGCAGTTCTTC
.	.	TRBV18	TRBJ1-1	CASSPRRDTNTEAFF	TGTGCCAGCTCACCCCGACGGGATACGAACACTGAAGCTTTCTTT
once	.	TRBV19	TRBJ1-1	CASSRGINLNTEAFF	TGTGCCAGCTCGCGGGGAATCAACTTGAACACTGAAGCTTTCTTT
few	.	TRBV5-5	TRBJ1-5	CASSLDRSDQPQHF	TGTGCCAGCAGCTTGGATCGTAGCGATCAGCCCCAGCATTTT
few	TRBD1	TRBV5-4	TRBJ1-4	CASSLGRQGVYPEKLFF	TGTGCCAGCAGCTTGGGGAGACAGGGAGTATATCCTGAAAAACTGTTTTTT
.	.	TRBV7-9	TRBJ1-2	CASSPGGTVNYGYTF	TGTGCCAGCAGCCCCGGCGGTACTGTTAACTATGGCTACACCTTC
once	TRBD1	TRBV5-1	TRBJ2-7	CASSLDRDRGYEQYF	TGCGCCAGCAGCTTAGATAGGGACAGGGGCTACGAGCAGTACTTC
.	.	TRBV3-1/TRBV3-2	TRBJ2-5	CASSQSEGPQYF	TGTGCCAGCAGCCAGTCGGAGGGACCCCAGTACTTC
.	TRBD1	TRBV5-1	TRBJ1-3	CASSLEGTGSGNTIYF	TGCGCCAGCAGCTTGGAGGGGACAGGGTCCGGAAACACCATATATTTT
.	.	TRBV25-1	TRBJ1-1	CASSEAQENTEAFF	TGTGCCAGCAGTGAAGCTCAGGAGAACACTGAAGCTTTCTTT
.	.	TRBV30	TRBJ2-4	CAWSVGQGNIQYF	TGTGCCTGGAGTGTAGGGCAGGGAAACATTCAGTACTTC